This T cell receptor beta chain is from a study of blood T cell repertoires in COVID-19. Study overall: The United States, Italy and Spain were the sources of the acute and convalescent COVID-19 samples.

The CDR3 length is 15 residues. V dropped 9 bases and J dropped 7; count of bases not matched to a gene: 14. The germline gives CDR1 LNHDA, CDR2 SQIVND (reference sequence). How the authors handled the data: Amplifying reference gene primers gave estimates of nucleated cell counts. Assay: immunoSEQ multiplex PCR; the TCRdb copy retains only in-frame clones and omits some. The V and J calls and the clone size are those of that table, but D and trimming were determined from the DNA. The table lists under 250,000 clones, roughly 82% of them singletons. The chain links TRBV19 to TRBJ2-1, with 8 bases that match TRBD1. This clonotype was sampled from a human donor in a cohort sampled during active COVID-19. Sequenced input: peripheral blood. CDR3: CASRKTGGVRNEQFF. CDR3 bases: TGTGCCAGCCGAAAAACAGGGGGTGTTCGGAATGAGCAGTTCTTC.